This T cell receptor beta chain was observed in a study of cytomegalovirus exposure and HLA in healthy donors. Turning to the study itself: From donors who were HLA-typed, an early data release held 65 million to 85 million unique TCRs. Study-wide points: Analyses of presence/absence relied on an assumption of roughly uniform sequencing depth across donors. Association with HLA alleles at 0.05 false discovery rate was found for 16,951 TCR beta sequences in a later analysis.

With regard to this clone: The antigen is unknown.

This PCR relied on a set of 60 Vbeta primers and 13 Jbeta primers. Authors' analysis steps: Roughly 11 million of the about 80 million unique TCR beta chains counted in a later analysis were shared. TCRdb keeps only in-frame clones here, not all; method: immunoSEQ multiplex PCR. V and J calls and clone size are copied from that table; D and trimming were computed from the DNA. The sample has 120,000 to 150,000 clones, roughly 80% seen once; the top ten hold approximately 6.3%. Trimming took 4 bases from V and 5 from J; bases not matched to a gene: 0. This CDR3 region has 15 residues. Germline V gene data show CDR1 as SGHTA and CDR2 as FQGTGA.

The specimen was PBMCs. The chain has TRBV7-3 and TRBJ2-1; 15 bases agree with TRBD2. This clonotype was sampled from a woman between 35 and 50 years old in good health and CMV-seropositive. The CDR3 is CASSWTSGGDNEQFF. The CDR3 bases are TGTGCCAGCAGCTGGACTAGCGGGGGGGACAATGAGCAGTTCTTC.